This TCR beta chain comes out of a study of cytomegalovirus exposure and HLA in healthy donors. Whole-study results and caveats: Follow-up analysis seemed to connect common viral pathogens with several of the most significant clusters identified.

The CDR3 length is 16 residues. Per the germline V gene, CDR1 is MNHEY and CDR2 is SMNVEV (reference sequence). The V end was cut by 0 bases, the J end by 0 bases, with 9 bases between. The PCR was carried out with 60 Vbeta primers and 13 Jbeta primers. The data were produced by immunoSEQ multiplex PCR, yet TCRdb's version contains in-frame clones alone and is incomplete. Its table records approximately 210,000 clones. In the case of this clone: The antigen remains unidentified.

Sequenced material: PBMCs. This clonotype was obtained from a young woman in good health and CMV-seropositive. The J gene is TRBJ2-1, the V gene TRBV27, with D possibly TRBD1 on 6 matching bases. The CDR3 protein is CASSLSGASSYNEQFF. As DNA, the CDR3 is TGTGCCAGCAGTTTATCGGGGGCGAGCTCCTACAATGAGCAGTTCTTC.